The sequence of this TCR beta chain was determined in a study of Ad26.COV2.S vaccination and SARS-CoV-2 variants. Libraries were prepared by immunoSEQ multiplex PCR; TCRdb keeps only in-frame clonotypes and omits some of them. Of fewer than 900,000 clones listed, roughly 90% are singletons. Regarding treatment: about 20 received Ad26.COV2.S at low or high dose, single or two shots; five or six received placebo; per-sample allocation not given. All samples were drawn on day 63, counting from the first vaccine or placebo injection. It was an adult aged 18-55 years in Boston who was the donor. This CDR3 is 15 amino acids long. With 6 bases removed from V and 2 bases from J, the gap between germline ends came to 12 bases. CDR1 is KGHDR, CDR2 SFDVKD, per germline. A few counts support this clone. The target antigen is unknown. Other DNA sequences in this specimen translate into the identical CDR3. Overall study findings and caveats: Total T cell responses were possibly underestimated by TCR breadth and depth analyses.

The V call is TRBV24-1, the J call TRBJ2-2, with D maybe TRBD2 (7 bases). This sequence originates from a person between 18 and 65 years old who received the Ad26.COV2.S COVID-19 vaccine or a placebo. The sequenced sample was peripheral blood, obtained in a trial of Ad26.COV2.S vaccine versus placebo. The CDR3 region is CATSPGGLNTGELFF. The CDR3 nucleotides are TGTGCCACCAGTCCGGGGGGCCTCAACACCGGGGAGCTGTTTTTT.